This T cell receptor (beta chain) originates from a study of blood T cell repertoires in COVID-19. TCRdb keeps only in-frame clones here, not all; method: immunoSEQ multiplex PCR. The sample carries a few hundred thousand clones, under 85% recorded once. Individuals drawn from around 25 US areas were about 18 to 90 years old. Germline V CDR1 and CDR2: SGHTA, FQGNSA. Trimming shortened V by 3 bases and J by 4 bases, and 13 bases separated the two germline ends. The CDR3 is 15 amino acids. The source is a woman in her forties or fifties who had recovered from COVID-19. The sequenced sample was PBMCs or T cells enriched from blood (not recorded which). The rearrangement joins TRBV7-2 to TRBJ1-5; D might be TRBD1 (6 bases). The CDR3, as DNA: TGTGCCAGCAGCTTCACCGACAGGCCGAATCAGCCCCAGCATTTT. Amino acids: CASSFTDRPNQPQHF.